This T cell receptor (beta chain) was found in a study of human T cells and chemical hapten exposure. Study information: Patch testing was performed with 0.01% DPC on the upper back, with reading at 6 days.

Study-level points and caveats: Once DPC sensitization occurred, TCRs above 1 in 1000 frequency showed no change. Patch test score was positively correlated with the counts of TCRs that had expanded at PT1.

In its sample, this clonotype was seen many times. Antigen unknown. Time point described: patch test 1, 2 weeks after DPC sensitization. Treatment given: therapeutic diphenylcyclopropenone sensitization with weekly scalp DPC. The authors extracted total RNA from unfractionated whole blood. TCRdb re-analysed the RACE reads in MiXCR, keeping a single row per CDR3 protein. The sample has roughly 380,000 distinct CDR3 sequences; about 4.8% are singletons. Germline lookup yields CDR1 DFQATT and CDR2 SNEGSKA (reference sequence). This CDR3 comprises 15 residues. The trim removed 6 bases at V and 4 bases at J, leaving 12 bases unmatched.

This sequence joins TRBV20-1 and TRBJ2-3, with 8 bases aligning to TRBD1. Here the sequenced sample was whole blood, taken in connection with sensitization to the hapten diphenylcyclopropenone (DPC). The source of this sequence is a woman between 45 and 60 years old with alopecia areata. Some clones in this sample may be carry-over from other donors' samples. CDR3 sequence reads: CSAISGTGLSDTQYF. CDR3 sequence (DNA): TGCAGTGCGATATCCGGGACAGGTCTTTCAGATACGCAGTATTTT.